This T cell receptor beta chain was recorded in a study of shared clonotypes between healthy human individuals. Naive CD8 cells comprised CD45RO-negative, CCR7-positively selected cells, excluding terminally differentiated effector memory CD45RA+ cells. Donors were healthy HIV-negative adults without recent acute infections or vaccinations. A deep-level run was used for the assay. Assay used: immunoSEQ multiplex PCR; TCRdb lists only in-frame clones, some missing. The sample has just over 2,000,000 clones, about 95% seen once. Findings and limits, study-wide: As a rule, naive subsets had a larger estimated richness than memory subsets.

To note about this clone: Its antigen is as yet unknown.

The CDR3 has 17 amino acids. V is TRBV21-1 and J is TRBJ1-1. TRBV21-1 constitutes a pseudogene. Sequencing was performed on naive CD8+ T cells sorted from blood. The clonotype originates from a man between 18 and 35 years old in good health. This CDR3 reads CASSKREQEHGNTEAFF. CDR3 nucleotide sequence: TGTGCCAGCAGCAAAAGGGAGCAGGAGCATGGGAACACTGAAGCTTTCTTT.